This TCR beta chain came from a study of T cell responses to AZD1222 COVID-19 vaccine. The data were produced by immunoSEQ multiplex PCR, yet TCRdb's version contains in-frame clones alone and is incomplete. The sample contains more than 100,000 clones, around 85% of which appear only once. The germline CDR1 and CDR2 sequences are MNHEY and SMNVEV (reference sequence). The CDR3 totals 13 residues. After removal of 2 bases from V and 7 bases from J, the junction contained 3 bases not matched to a gene. This clone was found once. The chain joins TRBV27 to TRBJ1-2; 8 positions match TRBD1. The clonotype originates from an adult who received the MenACWY meningococcal vaccine as a control. Specimen: peripheral blood, collected 28 days after the second dose of the MenACWY control vaccine. The CDR3 bases are TGTGCCAGCAGTTTAGCGACAGGGGCTGGCTACACCTTC. It translates to CASSLATGAGYTF.